Below, one T cell receptor (beta chain) is given with its context. This clonotype was counted a few times. The clone's antigen remains unknown. Per-nucleotide qualities are absent, and no much larger clonotype sits a single base away. The source of the sample is a study of T cell repertoires in cytomegalovirus infection (dated by TCRdb to the late 2010s). Regarding the study in general: Peptide stimulations targeted recently identified HLA-C-restricted CMV epitopes, whose presentation resists viral immunomodulation, together with well-studied HLA-B-restricted epitopes. The HLA type of each donor mattered for the analysis, because public TCR beta signatures pointed to carriage of CMV infection along with the matching HLA type. Here is what the overall study found, with its caveats: The ex vivo response was dominated by HLA-C-restricted CMV-specific TCR beta clonotypes, and the single most frequent clonotype in two of eight donors was supplied by these HLA-C-restricted clonotypes. In both this cohort and an independent cohort of some 350 donors, the cumulative frequency of public TCR beta family members distinguished carriers of CMV infection plus the relevant HLA type.

The data were produced on an Illumina HiSeq 1500. The raw public data were reprocessed by TCRdb itself: fastp quality trimming at Q25, MiXCR clonotype calling, in-frame beta chains only. Under each unique CDR3 protein, matching rows form one entry showing the most common genes and DNA. The sample table shows roughly 920,000 distinct CDR3 sequences, and roughly 31% are seen once. The top ten constitute roughly 12% of the sample. The sample's treatment or condition label is to be understood as: in vitro stimulation with specific CMV peptide epitopes to enrich CMV-specific T cells. V is shortened by 2 bases, J by 7 bases, and the region joining them spans 14 bases. The CDR3 measures 14 amino acids from cysteine to phenylalanine. Only CDR3 DNA remains: 42 bases, in frame from the first base. Sequences MNHNS (CDR1) and SASEGT (CDR2) are obtained from the germline V gene.

The rearrangement joined TRBV6-1 to TRBJ1-2; TRBD1 is possibly the D segment (6 matching bases). The origin of this receptor is a human donor in good health (CMV status not recorded). Some clones in this sample may be carry-over from other donors' samples. The specimen comprised cultured CD8+ T cells from PBMCs, sampled from culture after CMV antigen stimulation. The CDR3 sequence is CASSERGRGSGYTF. The sequenced DNA: TGTGCCAGCAGTGAAAGGGGCAGGGGAAGTGGCTACACCTTC.